Listed below are T cell receptor beta chains from one sample, sequenced in a study of glioma-infiltrating T cells. TCRdb reanalysed the multiplex PCR reads using MiXCR and keeps one entry per CDR3 protein. The table records some 93,000 distinct CDR3 sequences, approximately 40% of them present only once. The sample consisted of glioma tissue, nonneoplastic brain tissue, or PBMCs (not recorded which). These receptors originate from a human donor with low-grade glioma or glioblastoma, undergoing nonglioma brain surgery, or in good health (not recorded which). CDR3s include the opening cysteine and the closing phenylalanine or tryptophan.

TRBV28	TRBJ2-7	CASSKTYEQYF
TRBV7-3	TRBJ2-3	CASSFLSPGATRGGDTQYF
TRBV4-1	TRBJ2-1	CASSPSGGYNDQFF
TRBV7-6	TRBJ2-1	CASSLERDSYNEQFF
TRBV4-1	TRBJ1-2	CASSQDRRLGCGYTF
TRBV7-2	TRBJ1-1	CASSLAREPPVAFF
TRBV28	TRBJ1-1	CASSLVGGRGAFF
TRBV6-2/TRBV6-3	TRBJ2-3	CASSSSTFTDTRYF
TRBV7-9	TRBJ2-5	CASNYGQGTETQYF
TRBV6-4	TRBJ1-5	CASSSGFGQPQHF
TRBV14	TRBJ1-5	CTSSQDQGINQPRHF
TRBV5-1	TRBJ1-1	CASSPAGTKGAEAFF
TRBV7-2	TRBJ2-7	CASSLGTANSYEQYF
TRBV29-1	TRBJ2-2	CSVLTGEGSGELFF
TRBV20-1	TRBJ2-5	CSSPRGETQYF
TRBV3-1	TRBJ2-5	CASSQVRGSETQYF
TRBV5-1	TRBJ1-4	CASSLVPGAGEKLFF
TRBV6-1	TRBJ1-4	CASSDLGTGNEKLFF
TRBV4-1	TRBJ2-3	CASSQVQGNTQYF
TRBV7-2	TRBJ2-1	CASSQKSGRGTGEHLF
TRBV24-1	TRBJ2-2	CATSDPGNTGELFF
TRBV12-3/TRBV12-4	TRBJ2-2	CASSPPGQGIAELFF
TRBV11-2	TRBJ2-2	CASSLIRGRGRELFF
TRBV5-6	TRBJ1-3	CASSLGRDGTIYF
TRBV18	TRBJ2-3	CASSPGDGGQADTQYF
TRBV3-1	TRBJ1-6	CASSQGEGYNSPLHF
TRBV4-1	TRBJ2-2	CASSQERGRVGELFF
TRBV20-1	TRBJ1-5	CSAKGGGEGNQPQHF
TRBV18	TRBJ2-7	CASSPGANYEQYF
TRBV4-1	TRBJ2-7	CASSQGTGQLYSYEQYF
TRBV5-1	TRBJ2-5	CASSLVDPNQETQYF
TRBV25-1	TRBJ2-1	CASIAETPYNEQFF
TRBV6-2/TRBV6-3	TRBJ1-5	CASSQTGNSQPQHF
TRBV2	TRBJ1-4	CASRGWYNEKLFF
TRBV2	TRBJ2-2	CASSERFFFEELFF
TRBV18	TRBJ2-7	CASSGQGSYEQYF
TRBV19	TRBJ2-2	CATNRDTTNNGELFF
TRBV28	TRBJ2-1	CASSISREQFF
TRBV19	TRBJ2-7	CASSRDVTYEQYF
TRBV6-1	TRBJ1-2	CASRPTGTYGYTF
TRBV29-1	TRBJ2-7	CSVLVYEQYF
TRBV28	TRBJ2-7	CASSTRDRGSLYEQYF
TRBV5-1	TRBJ1-2	CASSPRTGDGYTF